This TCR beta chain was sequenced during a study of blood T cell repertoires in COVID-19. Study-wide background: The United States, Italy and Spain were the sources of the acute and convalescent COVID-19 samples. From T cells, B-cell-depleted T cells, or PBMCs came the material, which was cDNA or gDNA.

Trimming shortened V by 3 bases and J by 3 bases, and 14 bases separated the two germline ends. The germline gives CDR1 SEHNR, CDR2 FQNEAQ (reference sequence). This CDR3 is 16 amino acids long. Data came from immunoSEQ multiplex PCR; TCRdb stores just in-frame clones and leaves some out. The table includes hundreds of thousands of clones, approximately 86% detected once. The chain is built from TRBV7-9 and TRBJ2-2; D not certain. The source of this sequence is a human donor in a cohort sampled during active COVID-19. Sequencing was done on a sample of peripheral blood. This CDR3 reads CASSLWARTHTGELFF. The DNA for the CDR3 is TGTGCCAGCAGCTTGTGGGCCCGTACGCACACCGGGGAGCTGTTTTTT.